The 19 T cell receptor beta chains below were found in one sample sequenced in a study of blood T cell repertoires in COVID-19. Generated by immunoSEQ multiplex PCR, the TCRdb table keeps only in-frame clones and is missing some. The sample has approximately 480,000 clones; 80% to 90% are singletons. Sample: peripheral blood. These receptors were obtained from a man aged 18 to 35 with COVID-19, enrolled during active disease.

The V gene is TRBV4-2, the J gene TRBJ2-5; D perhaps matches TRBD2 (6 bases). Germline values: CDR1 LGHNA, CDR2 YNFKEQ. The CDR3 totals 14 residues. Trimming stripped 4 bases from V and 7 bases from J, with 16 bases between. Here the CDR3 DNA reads TGTGCCAGCAGCCCCGGTAATCGAGCGGGGACCCAGTACTTC. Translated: CASSPGNRAGTQYF.

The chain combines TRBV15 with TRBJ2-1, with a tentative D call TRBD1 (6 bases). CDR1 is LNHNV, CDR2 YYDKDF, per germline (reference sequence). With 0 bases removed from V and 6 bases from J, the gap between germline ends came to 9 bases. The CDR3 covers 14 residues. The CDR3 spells CATSREDRPNEQFF. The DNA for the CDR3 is TGTGCCACCAGCAGAGAGGACAGACCCAATGAGCAGTTCTTC.

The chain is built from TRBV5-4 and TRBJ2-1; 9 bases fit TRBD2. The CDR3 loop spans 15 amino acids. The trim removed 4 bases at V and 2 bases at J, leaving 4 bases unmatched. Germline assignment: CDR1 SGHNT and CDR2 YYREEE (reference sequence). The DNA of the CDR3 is TGTGCCAGCAGCGGGACTAGCAGAACCTACAATGAGCAGTTCTTC. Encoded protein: CASSGTSRTYNEQFF.

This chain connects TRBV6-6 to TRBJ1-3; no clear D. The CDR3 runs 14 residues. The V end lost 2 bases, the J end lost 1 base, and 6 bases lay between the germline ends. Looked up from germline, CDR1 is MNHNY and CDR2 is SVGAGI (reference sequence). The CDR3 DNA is TGTGCCAGCAGTTACGGCGGTTCTGGAAACACCATATATTTT. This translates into CASSYGGSGNTIYF.

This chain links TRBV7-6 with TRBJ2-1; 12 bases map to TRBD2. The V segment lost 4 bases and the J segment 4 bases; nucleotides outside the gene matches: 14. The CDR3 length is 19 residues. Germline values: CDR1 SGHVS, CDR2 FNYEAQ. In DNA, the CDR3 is TGTGCCAGCAGCTCCAGACTAGCGGGAGACCCCGTGTCTTACAATGAGCAGTTCTTC. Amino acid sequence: CASSSRLAGDPVSYNEQFF.

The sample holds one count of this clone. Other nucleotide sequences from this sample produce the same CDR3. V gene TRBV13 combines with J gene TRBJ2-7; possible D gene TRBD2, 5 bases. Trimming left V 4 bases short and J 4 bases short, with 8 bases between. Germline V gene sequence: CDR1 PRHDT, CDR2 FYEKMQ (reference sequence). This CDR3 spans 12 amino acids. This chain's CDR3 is CASSSRGYEQYF. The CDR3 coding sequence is TGTGCCAGCAGCTCCCGCGGGTACGAGCAGTACTTC.

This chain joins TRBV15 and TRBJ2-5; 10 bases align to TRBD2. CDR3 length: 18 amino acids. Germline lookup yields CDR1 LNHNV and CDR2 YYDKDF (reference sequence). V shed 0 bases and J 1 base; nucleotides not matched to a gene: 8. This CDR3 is CATSRDQRLAGVQETQYF. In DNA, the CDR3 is TGTGCCACCAGCAGAGATCAGAGGCTAGCGGGGGTCCAAGAGACCCAGTACTTC. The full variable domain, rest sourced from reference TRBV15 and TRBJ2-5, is DAMVIQNPRYQVTQFGKPVTLSCSQTLNHNVMYWYQQKSSQAPKLLFHYYDKDFNNEADTPDNFQSRRPNTSFCFLDIRSPGLGDTAMYLCATSRDQRLAGVQETQYFGPGTRLLVL.

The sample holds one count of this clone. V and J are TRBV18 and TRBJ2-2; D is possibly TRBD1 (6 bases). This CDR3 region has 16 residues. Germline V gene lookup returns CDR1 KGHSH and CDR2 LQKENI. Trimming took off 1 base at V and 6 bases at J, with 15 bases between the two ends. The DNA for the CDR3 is TGTGCCAGCTCACCACTTGAGGGGGATGGCGCCGGGGAGCTGTTTTTT. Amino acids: CASSPLEGDGAGELFF. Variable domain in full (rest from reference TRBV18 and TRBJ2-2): NAGVMQNPRHLVRRRGQEARLRCSPMKGHSHVYWYRQLPEEGLKFMVYLQKENIIDESGMPKERFSAEFPKEGPSILRIQQVVRGDSAAYFCASSPLEGDGAGELFFGEGSRLTVL.

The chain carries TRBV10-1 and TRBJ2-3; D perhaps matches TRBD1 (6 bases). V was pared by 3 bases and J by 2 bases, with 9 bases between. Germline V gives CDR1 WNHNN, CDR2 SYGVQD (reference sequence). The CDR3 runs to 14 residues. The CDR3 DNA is TGCGCCAGCAGTGATGGGGGCGACACAGATACGCAGTATTTT. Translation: CASSDGGDTDTQYF.

The CDR3 region has the DNA TGTGCCAGCAGCTGGCGAGGGGGCGAACAGCCCCAGCATTTT. Translation: CASSWRGGEQPQHF. The chain employs TRBV28 and TRBJ1-5; 7 bases fit TRBD1. V gave up 6 bases and J gave up 7 bases; unmatched junction bases: 9. The length of the CDR3 is 14 residues. The germline gives CDR1 MDHEN, CDR2 SYDVKM.

In nucleotides, the CDR3 is TGTGCCAGCAGCCAAGGTCGAGGACAGGGAATTCGAGGGGAGCTGTTTTTT. Protein: CASSQGRGQGIRGELFF. The V call is TRBV14, the J call TRBJ2-2, with 8 bases matching TRBD1. V lost 1 base to trimming and J lost 8 bases; unmatched junction nucleotides: 12. Germline V gene data show CDR1 as SGHDN and CDR2 as FVKESK. CDR3 length: 17 residues.

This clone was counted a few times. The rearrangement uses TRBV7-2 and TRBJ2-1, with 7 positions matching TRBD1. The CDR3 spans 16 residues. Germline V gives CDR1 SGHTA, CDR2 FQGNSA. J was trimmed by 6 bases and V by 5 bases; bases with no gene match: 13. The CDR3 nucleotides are TGTGCCAGCAGCCCTTTCGACAGGGCATTGGGCAATGAGCAGTTCTTC. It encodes CASSPFDRALGNEQFF. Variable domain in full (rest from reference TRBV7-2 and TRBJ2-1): GAGVSQSPSNKVTEKGKDVELRCDPISGHTALYWYRQSLGQGLEFLIYFQGNSAPDKSGLPSDRFSAERTGGSVSTLTIQRTQQEDSAVYLCASSPFDRALGNEQFFGPGTRLTVL.

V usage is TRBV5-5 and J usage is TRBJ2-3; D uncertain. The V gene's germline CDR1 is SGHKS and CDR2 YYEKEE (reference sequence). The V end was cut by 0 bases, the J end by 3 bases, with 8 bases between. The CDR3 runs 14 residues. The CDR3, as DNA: TGTGCCAGCAGCTTGGAAGTGCGGACAGATACGCAGTATTTT. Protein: CASSLEVRTDTQYF.

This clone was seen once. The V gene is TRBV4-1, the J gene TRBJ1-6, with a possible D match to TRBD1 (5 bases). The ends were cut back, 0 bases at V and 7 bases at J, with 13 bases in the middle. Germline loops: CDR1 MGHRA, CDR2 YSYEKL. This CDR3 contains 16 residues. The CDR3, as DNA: TGCGCCAGCAGCCAAGAAGCGATGAACAGGAATTCACCCCTCCACTTT. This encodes CASSQEAMNRNSPLHF.

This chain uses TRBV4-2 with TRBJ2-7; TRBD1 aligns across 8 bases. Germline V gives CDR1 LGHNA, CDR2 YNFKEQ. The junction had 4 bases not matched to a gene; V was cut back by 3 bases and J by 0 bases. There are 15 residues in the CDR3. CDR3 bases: TGTGCCAGCAGCCAGCGACAGGGGAACTCCTACGAGCAGTACTTC. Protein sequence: CASSQRQGNSYEQYF.

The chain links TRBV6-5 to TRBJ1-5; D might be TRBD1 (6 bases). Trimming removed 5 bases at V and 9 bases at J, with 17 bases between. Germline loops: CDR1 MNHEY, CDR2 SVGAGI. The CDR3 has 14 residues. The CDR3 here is CASSQARQGRPQHF. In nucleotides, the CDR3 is TGTGCCAGCAGTCAGGCGAGGCAGGGGCGGCCCCAGCATTTT.

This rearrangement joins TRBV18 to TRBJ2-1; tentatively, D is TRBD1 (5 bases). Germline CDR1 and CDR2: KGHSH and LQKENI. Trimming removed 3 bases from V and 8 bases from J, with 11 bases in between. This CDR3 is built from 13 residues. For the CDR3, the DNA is TGTGCCAGCTCACCCACGTGGGGCGATGAGCAGTTCTTC. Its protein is CASSPTWGDEQFF.

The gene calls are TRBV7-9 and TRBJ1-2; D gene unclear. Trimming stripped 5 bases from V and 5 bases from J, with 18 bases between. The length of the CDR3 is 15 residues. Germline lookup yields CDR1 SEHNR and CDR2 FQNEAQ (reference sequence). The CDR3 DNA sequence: TGTGCCAGCAGCCCCCCCTTTTCCACTTTTTATGGCTACACCTTC. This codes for CASSPPFSTFYGYTF.

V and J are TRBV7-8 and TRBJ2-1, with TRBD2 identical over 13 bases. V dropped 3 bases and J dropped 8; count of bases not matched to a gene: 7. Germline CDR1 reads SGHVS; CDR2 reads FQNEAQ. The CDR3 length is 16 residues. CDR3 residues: CASSFPTSGRAYEQFF. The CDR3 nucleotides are TGTGCCAGCAGCTTCCCCACTAGCGGGAGGGCCTATGAGCAGTTCTTC.